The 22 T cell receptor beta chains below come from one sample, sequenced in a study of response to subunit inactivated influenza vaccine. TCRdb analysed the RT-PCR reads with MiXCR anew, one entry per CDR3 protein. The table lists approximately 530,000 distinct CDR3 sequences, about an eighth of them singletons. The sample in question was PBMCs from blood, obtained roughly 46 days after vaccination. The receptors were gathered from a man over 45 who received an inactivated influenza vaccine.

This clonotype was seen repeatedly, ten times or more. CDR3 bases: TGTGCCAGCAGTTCCCTGGGACTACTCAGGCTCGAGCAGTACTTC. It specifies CASSSLGLLRLEQYF. The chain links TRBV28 to TRBJ2-7; 7 bases are shared with TRBD2. Germline CDR1 reads MDHEN; CDR2 reads SYDVKM. Trimming at V came to 4 bases and at J to 6 bases, leaving 12 bases not matched to a gene. The CDR3 covers 15 residues.

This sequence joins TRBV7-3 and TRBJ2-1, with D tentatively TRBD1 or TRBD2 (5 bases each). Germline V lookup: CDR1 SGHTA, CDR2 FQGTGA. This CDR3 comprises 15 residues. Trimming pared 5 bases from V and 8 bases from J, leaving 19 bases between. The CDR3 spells CASSPLGTSEDEQFF. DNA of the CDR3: TGTGCCAGCAGCCCACTTGGGACCTCCGAGGATGAGCAGTTCTTC.

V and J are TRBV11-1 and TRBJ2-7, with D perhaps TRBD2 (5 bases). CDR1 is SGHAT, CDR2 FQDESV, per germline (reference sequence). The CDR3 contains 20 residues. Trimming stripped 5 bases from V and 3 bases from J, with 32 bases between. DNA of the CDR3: TGTGCCAGCAGCCCCCGGGGTTTGTCGGCCCCGCGAAGAGGGAGCTACGAGCAGTACTTC. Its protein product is CASSPRGLSAPRRGSYEQYF. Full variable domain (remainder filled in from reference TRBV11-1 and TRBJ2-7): EAEVAQSPRYKITEKSQAVAFWCDPISGHATLYWYRQILGQGPELLVQFQDESVVDDSQLPKDRFSAERLKGVDSTLKIQPAELGDSAMYLCASSPRGLSAPRRGSYEQYFGPGTRLTVT.

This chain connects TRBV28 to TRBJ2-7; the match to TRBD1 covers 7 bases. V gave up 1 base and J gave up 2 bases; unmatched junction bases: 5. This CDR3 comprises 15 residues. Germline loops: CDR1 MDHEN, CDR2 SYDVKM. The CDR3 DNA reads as TGTGCCAGCAGTTTATACGGGCAGGGGGCCTACGAGCAGTACTTC. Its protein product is CASSLYGQGAYEQYF.

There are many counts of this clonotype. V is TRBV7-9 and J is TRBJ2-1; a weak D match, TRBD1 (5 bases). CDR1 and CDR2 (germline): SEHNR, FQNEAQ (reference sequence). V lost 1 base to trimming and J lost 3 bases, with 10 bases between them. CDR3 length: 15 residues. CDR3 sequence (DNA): TGTGCCAGCAGCTTAGGGGTCAGGGTCTACAATGAGCAGTTCTTC. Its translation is CASSLGVRVYNEQFF.

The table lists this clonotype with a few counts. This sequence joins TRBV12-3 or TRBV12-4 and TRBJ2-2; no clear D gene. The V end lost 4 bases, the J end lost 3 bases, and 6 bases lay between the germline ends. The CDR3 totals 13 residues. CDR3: CASSWRYTGELFF. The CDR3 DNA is TGTGCCAGCAGTTGGCGGTACACCGGGGAGCTGTTTTTT.

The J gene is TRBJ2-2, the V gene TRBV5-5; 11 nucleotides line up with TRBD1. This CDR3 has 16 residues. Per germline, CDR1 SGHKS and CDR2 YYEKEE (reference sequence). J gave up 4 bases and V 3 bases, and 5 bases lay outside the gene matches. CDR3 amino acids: CASSYGQGALTGELFF. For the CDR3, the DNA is TGTGCCAGCAGCTATGGACAGGGGGCGCTCACCGGGGAGCTGTTTTTT.

This CDR3 is CASRAAEREPYNEQFF. The CDR3 DNA reads as TGTGCCAGCAGGGCGGCCGAGCGGGAGCCCTACAATGAGCAGTTCTTC. The genes are TRBV6-1 and TRBJ2-1, with 8 positions matching TRBD2. The CDR3 has 16 amino acids. Germline loops: CDR1 MNHNS, CDR2 SASEGT. The V gene end was trimmed by 6 bases and the J gene end by 2 bases; junction bases not matched to a gene: 9.

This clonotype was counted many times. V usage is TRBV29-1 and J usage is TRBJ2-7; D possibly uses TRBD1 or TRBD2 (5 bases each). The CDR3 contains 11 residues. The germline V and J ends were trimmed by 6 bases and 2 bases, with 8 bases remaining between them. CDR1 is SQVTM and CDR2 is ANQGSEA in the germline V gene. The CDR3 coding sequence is TGCAGCGTAGGGGAGCCCTACGAGCAGTACTTC. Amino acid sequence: CSVGEPYEQYF.

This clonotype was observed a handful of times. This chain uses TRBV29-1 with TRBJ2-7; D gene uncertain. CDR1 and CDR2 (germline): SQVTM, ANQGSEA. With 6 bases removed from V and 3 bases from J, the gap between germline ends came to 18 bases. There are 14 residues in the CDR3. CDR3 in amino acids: CSVRTSYGIYEQYF. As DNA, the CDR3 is TGCAGCGTGCGAACAAGTTATGGCATCTACGAGCAGTACTTC.

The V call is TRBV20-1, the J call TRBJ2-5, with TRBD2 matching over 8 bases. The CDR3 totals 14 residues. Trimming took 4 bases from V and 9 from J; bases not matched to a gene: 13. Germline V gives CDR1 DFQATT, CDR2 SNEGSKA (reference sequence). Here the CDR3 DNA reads TGCAGTGCTACAATAGCGGGACCCTCAATGGCCCAGTACTTC. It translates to CSATIAGPSMAQYF.

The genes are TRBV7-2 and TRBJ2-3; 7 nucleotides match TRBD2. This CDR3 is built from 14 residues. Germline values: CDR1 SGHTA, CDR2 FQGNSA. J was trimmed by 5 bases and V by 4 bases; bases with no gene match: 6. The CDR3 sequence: CASSSQRGLDTQYF. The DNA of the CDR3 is TGTGCCAGCAGCTCTCAGCGGGGTTTAGATACGCAGTATTTT.

The CDR3 protein is CSARNRGRGEKLFF. CDR3 coding DNA: TGCAGTGCTAGAAACAGGGGGCGCGGTGAAAAACTGTTTTTT. The J gene is TRBJ1-4, the V gene TRBV20-1; 9 bases line up with TRBD1. Germline CDR1 and CDR2: DFQATT and SNEGSKA (reference sequence). This CDR3 contains 14 residues. The J segment lost 7 bases and the V segment lost 2 bases, leaving 5 bases of the junction unmatched.

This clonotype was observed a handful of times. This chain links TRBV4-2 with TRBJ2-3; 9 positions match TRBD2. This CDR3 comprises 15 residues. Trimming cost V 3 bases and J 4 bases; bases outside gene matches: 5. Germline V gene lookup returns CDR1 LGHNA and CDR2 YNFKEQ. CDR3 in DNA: TGTGCCAGCAGCCAGCGCGGGGGGGCCGCAGATACGCAGTATTTT. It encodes CASSQRGGAADTQYF.

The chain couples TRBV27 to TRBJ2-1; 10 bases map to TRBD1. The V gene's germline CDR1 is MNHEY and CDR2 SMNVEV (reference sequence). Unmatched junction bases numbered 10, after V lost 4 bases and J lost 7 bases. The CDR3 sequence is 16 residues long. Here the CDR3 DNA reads TGTGCCAGCAGTTCGCCGGGACAGGGGCATGGGAATGAGCAGTTCTTC. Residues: CASSSPGQGHGNEQFF.

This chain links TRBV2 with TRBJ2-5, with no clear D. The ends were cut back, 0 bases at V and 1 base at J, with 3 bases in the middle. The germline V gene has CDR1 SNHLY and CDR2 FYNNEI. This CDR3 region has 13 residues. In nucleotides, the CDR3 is TGTGCCAGCAGTGAAGCCGTCCAAGAGACCCAGTACTTC. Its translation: CASSEAVQETQYF.

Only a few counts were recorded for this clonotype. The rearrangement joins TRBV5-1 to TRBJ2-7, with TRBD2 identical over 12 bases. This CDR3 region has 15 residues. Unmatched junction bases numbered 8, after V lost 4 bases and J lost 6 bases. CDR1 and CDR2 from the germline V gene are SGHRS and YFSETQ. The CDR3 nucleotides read TGCGCCAGCAGCCCCCCGGGACTAGCGGGTAGCGAGCAGTACTTC. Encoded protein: CASSPPGLAGSEQYF.

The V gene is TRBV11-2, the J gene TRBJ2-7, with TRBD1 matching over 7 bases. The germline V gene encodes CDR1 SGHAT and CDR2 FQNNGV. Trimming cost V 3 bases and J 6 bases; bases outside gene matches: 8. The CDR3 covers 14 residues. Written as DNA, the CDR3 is TGTGCCAGCAGCTTGACAGGGCTGTACGGCGAGCAGTACTTC. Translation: CASSLTGLYGEQYF.

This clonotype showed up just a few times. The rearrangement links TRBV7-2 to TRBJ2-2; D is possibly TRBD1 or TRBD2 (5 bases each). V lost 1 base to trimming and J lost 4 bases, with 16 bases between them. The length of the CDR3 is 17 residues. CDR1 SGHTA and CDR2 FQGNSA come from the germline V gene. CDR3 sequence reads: CASSLVGREGTTGELFF. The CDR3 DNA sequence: TGTGCCAGCAGCTTAGTAGGTCGTGAGGGGACCACCGGGGAGCTGTTTTTT.

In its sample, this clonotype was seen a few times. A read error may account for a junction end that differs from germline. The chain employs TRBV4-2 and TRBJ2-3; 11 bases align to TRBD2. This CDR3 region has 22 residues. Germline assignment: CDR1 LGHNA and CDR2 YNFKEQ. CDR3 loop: CASSKDLFLRLAGIGSTDTQYF. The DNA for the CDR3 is TGTGCCAGCAGCAAAGATCTGTTTTTGAGACTAGCGGGGATCGGTTCCACAGATACGCAGTATTTT.

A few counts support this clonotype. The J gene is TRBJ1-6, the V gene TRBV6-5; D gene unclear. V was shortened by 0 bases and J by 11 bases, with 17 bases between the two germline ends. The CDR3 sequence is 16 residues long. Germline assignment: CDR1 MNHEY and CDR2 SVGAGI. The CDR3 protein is CASSYSSTRVRAPLHF. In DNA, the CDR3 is TGTGCCAGCAGTTACTCGAGTACTAGGGTCCGGGCACCCCTCCACTTT.

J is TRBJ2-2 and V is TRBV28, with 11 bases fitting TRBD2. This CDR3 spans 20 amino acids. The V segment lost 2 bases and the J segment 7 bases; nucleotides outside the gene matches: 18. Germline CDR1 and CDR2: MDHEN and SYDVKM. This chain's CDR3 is CASSLLPSGRTTKISGELFF. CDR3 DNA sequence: TGTGCCAGCAGTTTACTCCCTAGCGGGAGGACCACCAAGATCAGCGGGGAGCTGTTTTTT.